One and the same sample provided the 11 T cell receptor beta chains below, sequenced in a study of cytomegalovirus exposure and HLA in healthy donors. This table comes from immunoSEQ multiplex PCR, and its TCRdb copy is limited to in-frame clones, with some not included. This table holds some 83,000 clones, approximately 94% found once. The source material was PBMCs. Source of these receptors: a young woman in good health and CMV-seropositive.

The chain combines TRBV10-3 with TRBJ2-7, with TRBD2 as a possible D gene (5 bases). The germline V and J ends were trimmed by 11 bases and 3 bases, with 5 bases remaining between them. Per germline, CDR1 ENHRY and CDR2 SYGVKD. The CDR3 extends over 9 amino acids. CDR3 sequence: CAAGYEQYF. CDR3 sequence (DNA): TGTGCCGCGGGCTACGAGCAGTACTTC.

The chain links TRBV7-8 to TRBJ2-1, with no clear D. V dropped 0 bases and J dropped 8 bases, with 11 bases sitting between them. Germline V gene lookup returns CDR1 SGHVS and CDR2 FQNEAQ. The CDR3 totals 14 residues. The CDR3 sequence: CASSLALMVDEQFF. CDR3 bases: TGTGCCAGCAGCTTAGCTCTGATGGTAGATGAGCAGTTCTTC.

Details on this clone: The junction does not match germline at one end; this may be a read error. Other DNA sequences in the sample encode the same CDR3. J is TRBJ2-7 and V is TRBV6-6; D not certain. The length of the CDR3 is 14 residues. The V gene's germline CDR1 is MNHNY and CDR2 SVGAGI (reference sequence). CDR3 loop: CASGRLPSSYEQYF. CDR3 nucleotide sequence: TGTGCCAGCGGTAGACTGCCTTCCTCCTATGAGCAGTACTTC.

The chain couples TRBV7-9 to TRBJ2-3, with 7 bases fitting TRBD2. V was clipped by 4 bases and J by 8 bases; unmatched bases: 9. The CDR3 is 14 amino acids. From germline, CDR1 is SEHNR and CDR2 FQNEAQ (reference sequence). CDR3: CASSSLAAQGTQYF. The CDR3 DNA is TGTGCCAGCAGCTCGCTAGCGGCCCAGGGTACGCAGTATTTT.

The gene calls are TRBV6-6 and TRBJ2-7; possibly TRBD1 for D (6 bases). The V and J ends lost 4 bases and 5 bases respectively, with 18 bases between them. Per germline, CDR1 MNHNY and CDR2 SVGAGI (reference sequence). The CDR3 runs to 15 residues. The DNA for the CDR3 is TGTGCCAGCAGTTCCTCCCGGCAGGGGATCGACGAGCAGTACTTC. Protein: CASSSSRQGIDEQYF.

This chain connects TRBV19 to TRBJ2-3, with D hard to call. Germline lookup yields CDR1 LNHDA and CDR2 SQIVND (reference sequence). Between the trimmed V and J ends, which lost 4 bases and 5 bases, there was a span of 4 bases. This CDR3 region has 11 residues. The CDR3 is CASSSIDTQYF. In DNA form, the CDR3 reads TGTGCCAGTAGTAGTATAGATACGCAGTATTTT.

The rearrangement uses TRBV5-6 and TRBJ2-2; 9 bases are shared with TRBD1. From germline, CDR1 is SGHDT and CDR2 YYEEEE. This CDR3 has 15 residues. V shed 2 bases, J shed 4 bases, and the junction held 3 bases outside the gene matches. The CDR3, as DNA: TGTGCCAGCAGCTTCGGGACAGGGAGCACCGGGGAGCTGTTTTTT. This sequence encodes CASSFGTGSTGELFF.

The chain joins TRBV7-3 to TRBJ1-1; no clear D. The length of the CDR3 is 14 residues. V was clipped by 2 bases and J by 2 bases, with 9 bases between them. Germline V gene data show CDR1 as SGHTA and CDR2 as FQGTGA. Written as DNA, the CDR3 is TGTGCCAGCAGCTTAGGCGGGGTCAACACTGAAGCTTTCTTT. This sequence encodes CASSLGGVNTEAFF.

The rearrangement joins TRBV7-9 to TRBJ2-7, with D possibly matching TRBD1 (5 bases). CDR1 is SEHNR and CDR2 is FQNEAQ in the germline V gene (reference sequence). The V gene lost 1 base and the J gene lost 2 bases, with 9 bases spanning the gap. The CDR3 extends over 14 amino acids. CDR3 protein: CASSLGRAPYEQYF. As DNA, the CDR3 is TGTGCCAGCAGCTTAGGCAGGGCCCCCTACGAGCAGTACTTC.

This clone came up once. V and J are TRBV7-2 and TRBJ1-2, with TRBD1 identical over 7 bases. The trim removed 1 base at V and 8 bases at J, leaving 10 bases unmatched. This CDR3 contains 15 residues. CDR1 and CDR2 (germline): SGHTA, FQGNSA. CDR3 DNA sequence: TGTGCCAGCAGCTTAGAGGGGGCGGGGTTTTACGGCTACACCTTC. Its translation is CASSLEGAGFYGYTF.

The V call is TRBV28, the J call TRBJ2-7; D call uncertain. Germline values: CDR1 MDHEN, CDR2 SYDVKM. V gave up 5 bases and J gave up 7 bases, with 9 bases separating them. CDR3 size: 11 residues. CDR3 amino acids: CASSANREQYF. DNA of the CDR3: TGTGCCAGCAGTGCTAACCGGGAGCAGTACTTC.